The next 22 T cell receptor beta chains were all read from a single sample in a study of shared clonotypes between healthy human individuals. Repertoires were generated with immunoSEQ multiplex PCR, while TCRdb's copy carries only in-frame clones and drops some. The sample shows around 2.1 million clones, around 93% of them seen only once. As defined, naive CD8 cells were CD45RO-negative and positively selected for CCR7, with terminally differentiated effector memory CD45RA+ cells excluded. What was sequenced was naive CD8+ T cells from PBMCs. The receptors originated from a man between 18 and 29 years old in good health. Some clones in this sample may be carry-over from other donors' samples.

The CDR3 coding sequence is TGCAGCATTCGGGGCGGTGGGGCCAACGTCCTGACTTTC. The encoded protein is CSIRGGGANVLTF. The V call is TRBV29-1, the J call TRBJ2-6; perhaps D is TRBD1 or TRBD2 (5 bases each). Germline-derived CDR1 and CDR2 are SQVTM and ANQGSEA. The CDR3 has 13 residues. V was pared by 8 bases and J by 3 bases, with 11 bases between.

This sequence joins TRBV11-2 and TRBJ2-7; TRBD2 might be the D (6 bases). The ends were cut back, 4 bases at V and 1 base at J, with 17 bases in the middle. CDR1 and CDR2 from the germline V gene are SGHAT and FQNNGV. This CDR3 contains 16 residues. This CDR3 is CASSSLGGSASYEQYF. In DNA form, the CDR3 reads TGTGCCAGCAGCTCCCTCGGGGGATCGGCGTCCTACGAGCAGTACTTC.

The V and J genes are TRBV9 and TRBJ2-7; perhaps TRBD1 as D (6 bases). The germline gives CDR1 SGDLS, CDR2 YYNGEE. V lost 0 bases, J lost 7 bases, and 14 bases lay in between. This CDR3 spans 14 amino acids. The CDR3 is CASSVGDNGREQYF. In nucleotides, the CDR3 is TGTGCCAGCAGCGTAGGGGACAACGGTCGGGAGCAGTACTTC.

The V call is TRBV10-2, the J call TRBJ2-1, with no clear D. Trimming stripped 2 bases from V and 4 bases from J, with 6 bases between. Germline CDR1 reads WSHSY; CDR2 reads SAAADI. There are 13 residues in the CDR3. CDR3 coding DNA: TGCGCCAGCAGTGAGGGCGGTTACAATGAGCAGTTCTTC. As protein: CASSEGGYNEQFF.

This clone was counted a single time. The V gene is TRBV27, the J gene TRBJ1-2, with 8 bases identical to TRBD1. The CDR3 loop spans 15 amino acids. Germline lookup yields CDR1 MNHEY and CDR2 SMNVEV (reference sequence). The trim removed 6 bases at V and 2 bases at J, leaving 8 bases unmatched. The CDR3 nucleotides are TGTGCCAGCAGAGACAGGGGTGGGTCCAACTATGGCTACACCTTC. Encoded protein: CASRDRGGSNYGYTF.

The J gene is TRBJ1-2, the V gene TRBV7-9, with D uncertain. Germline V CDR1 and CDR2: SEHNR, FQNEAQ (reference sequence). The CDR3 spans 16 residues. V lost 1 base and J 1 base, leaving 13 bases between the germline ends. The CDR3 spells CASSLGPDALNYGYTF. The CDR3 region has the DNA TGTGCCAGCAGCTTAGGGCCGGATGCCCTTAACTATGGCTACACCTTC.

The chain has TRBV27 and TRBJ1-4; D not resolved. Germline V gives CDR1 MNHEY, CDR2 SMNVEV (reference sequence). V lost 5 bases to trimming and J lost 0 bases, with 13 bases between them. The CDR3 is 16 amino acids. CDR3: CASSPYRPATNEKLFF. The CDR3 bases are TGTGCCAGCAGTCCATACCGACCAGCAACTAATGAAAAACTGTTTTTT.

The chain is built from TRBV6-6 and TRBJ2-7; D may be TRBD2 (6 bases). The V and J ends lost 3 bases and 1 base respectively, with 13 bases between them. Germline V CDR1 and CDR2: MNHNY, SVGAGI (reference sequence). This CDR3 has 15 residues. The CDR3 protein is CASSYGGTFSYEQYF. The CDR3, as DNA: TGTGCCAGCAGTTATGGCGGGACCTTTTCCTACGAGCAGTACTTC.

The chain carries TRBV2 and TRBJ2-3, with D maybe TRBD1 (6 bases). V was cut by 9 bases and J by 6 bases, with 16 bases left in between. The germline V gene encodes CDR1 SNHLY and CDR2 FYNNEI. The CDR3 contains 13 residues. CDR3 protein: CARGGNRADTQYF. In DNA form, the CDR3 reads TGTGCCAGAGGAGGAAACAGGGCGGATACGCAGTATTTT.

The rearrangement links TRBV6-5 to TRBJ2-6; maybe TRBD1 (5 bases). The germline V gene encodes CDR1 MNHEY and CDR2 SVGAGI. V was clipped by 2 bases and J by 2 bases, with 10 bases between them. The CDR3 extends over 16 amino acids. The CDR3 coding sequence is TGTGCCAGCAGTTACGGACAACCCGCTGGGGCCAACGTCCTGACTTTC. As protein: CASSYGQPAGANVLTF.

The V gene is TRBV5-6, the J gene TRBJ1-3; the D gene is possibly TRBD1 (6 bases). With 0 bases removed from V and 2 bases from J, the gap between germline ends came to 9 bases. This CDR3 region has 15 residues. CDR1 SGHDT and CDR2 YYEEEE come from the germline V gene. The CDR3 loop reads CASSLVTGTGNTIYF. CDR3 sequence (DNA): TGTGCCAGCAGCTTGGTTACAGGGACTGGAAACACCATATATTTT.

This clone showed up just a few times. The chain links TRBV7-9 to TRBJ1-5; tentative D call: TRBD1 (5 bases). The germline V gene encodes CDR1 SEHNR and CDR2 FQNEAQ (reference sequence). Trimming took off 5 bases at V and 0 bases at J, with 11 bases between the two ends. The CDR3 length is 15 residues. CDR3 protein: CASSDQGHSNQPQHF. In nucleotides, the CDR3 is TGTGCCAGCAGCGACCAGGGCCATAGCAATCAGCCCCAGCATTTT.

This chain uses TRBV7-9 with TRBJ2-1; the match to TRBD2 covers 8 bases. Looked up from germline, CDR1 is SEHNR and CDR2 is FQNEAQ (reference sequence). There are 16 residues in the CDR3. Unmatched junction bases numbered 11, after V lost 5 bases and J lost 5 bases. The CDR3 DNA follows: TGTGCCAGCAGCGGGTCACCGGGAGGGCCGAACAATGAGCAGTTCTTC. Amino acid sequence: CASSGSPGGPNNEQFF.

The chain has TRBV27 and TRBJ2-7; possibly TRBD1 for D (6 bases). Looked up from germline, CDR1 is MNHEY and CDR2 is SMNVEV (reference sequence). This CDR3 contains 14 residues. Trimming took off 4 bases at V and 4 bases at J, with 14 bases between the two ends. The CDR3 loop is CASSSRQEPYEQYF. CDR3 bases: TGTGCCAGCAGTTCCCGACAGGAACCTTACGAGCAGTACTTC.

The V gene is TRBV5-1, the J gene TRBJ1-5; 7 bases agree with TRBD1. The CDR3 totals 14 residues. The V gene's germline CDR1 is SGHRS and CDR2 YFSETQ. V was clipped by 4 bases and J by 6 bases; unmatched bases: 7. The CDR3 sequence is CASSPRQGGQPQHF. The DNA for the CDR3 is TGCGCCAGCAGCCCCCGACAGGGCGGTCAGCCCCAGCATTTT. The variable domain in full, completed from reference TRBV5-1 and TRBJ1-5, reads KAGVTQTPRYLIKTRGQQVTLSCSPISGHRSVSWYQQTPGQGLQFLFEYFSETQRNKGNFPGRFSGRQFSNSRSEMNVSTLELGDSALYLCASSPRQGGQPQHFGDGTRLSIL.

The V gene is TRBV19, the J gene TRBJ1-1; D call uncertain. This CDR3 is 11 amino acids long. Germline loops: CDR1 LNHDA, CDR2 SQIVND (reference sequence). V was shortened by 7 bases and J by 11 bases, with 14 bases between the two germline ends. CDR3 nucleotides: TGTGCCAGTACACTTGCGGATGCGGCTTTCTTT. This gives the protein CASTLADAAFF.

CDR3 coding DNA: TGTGCCAGCAGTTGGGCTTTGGGAGCCAAAAACATTCAGTACTTC. It is translated as CASSWALGAKNIQYF. The J gene is TRBJ2-4, the V gene TRBV6-5; the D is unclear. The CDR3 is 15 amino acids. CDR1 MNHEY and CDR2 SVGAGI come from the germline V gene. V shed 4 bases and J shed 0 bases, with 10 bases lying between them.

This chain links TRBV5-4 with TRBJ1-2; D is perhaps TRBD1 (5 bases). Per the germline V gene, CDR1 is SGHNT and CDR2 is YYREEE (reference sequence). This CDR3 is built from 12 residues. V gave up 0 bases and J gave up 7 bases, with 7 bases separating them. The CDR3 region is CASSLEGAGYTF. CDR3 nucleotide sequence: TGTGCCAGCAGCTTGGAAGGGGCTGGCTACACCTTC.

The rearrangement joins TRBV10-2 to TRBJ2-7; D perhaps matches TRBD1 (5 bases). V was shortened by 10 bases and J by 3 bases, with 10 bases between the two germline ends. Germline V gene sequence: CDR1 WSHSY, CDR2 SAAADI. The CDR3 spans 11 residues. The CDR3 DNA reads TGCGCCAACAAGGGGCTCTACGAGCAGTACTTC. Protein product: CANKGLYEQYF.

This clone was seen once. This rearrangement joins TRBV2 to TRBJ2-3; 7 bases line up with TRBD2. The V and J ends lost 5 bases and 1 base, in that order; junction bases with no gene match: 6. There are 15 residues in the CDR3. The germline V gene encodes CDR1 SNHLY and CDR2 FYNNEI. DNA of the CDR3: TGTGCCAGCAGTCGGCGACTAGCCGGCACAGATACGCAGTATTTT. It translates to CASSRRLAGTDTQYF.

This sequence joins TRBV9 and TRBJ2-7; D is unclear. The germline V gene encodes CDR1 SGDLS and CDR2 YYNGEE. This CDR3 comprises 14 residues. Trimming left V 0 bases short and J 3 bases short, with 10 bases between. The CDR3 protein is CASSVDAGFYEQYF. Written as DNA, the CDR3 is TGTGCCAGCAGCGTAGATGCAGGCTTCTACGAGCAGTACTTC.

This clone came up a few times. V and J are TRBV7-9 and TRBJ2-2; perhaps TRBD2 as D (6 bases). The ends were cut back, 0 bases at V and 4 bases at J, with 12 bases in the middle. The CDR3 covers 16 residues. CDR1 is SEHNR and CDR2 is FQNEAQ in the germline V gene (reference sequence). The CDR3 nucleotides are TGTGCCAGCAGCTTAGCCAACGTCGGGGGCACCGGGGAGCTGTTTTTT. Protein product: CASSLANVGGTGELFF.